This T cell receptor beta chain was sequenced for a study of blood T cell repertoires in COVID-19. About the research overall: The United States, Italy and Spain provided the acute and convalescent COVID-19 samples. PBMCs, B-cell-depleted T cells, or T cells provided the cDNA or gDNA that made up the material.

Per the original methods: Cell counts per sample came from amplifying reference gene primers. This table comes from immunoSEQ multiplex PCR, and its TCRdb copy is limited to in-frame clones, with some not included. The V and J calls and clone size were taken over from that table, and D and trimming were inferred from the DNA. The sample yields 200,000 or so clones, about 84% seen once. This clone has a handful of counts. Sample: peripheral blood. This clonotype originated in a woman aged 25 to 39 with acute or convalescent COVID-19.

The CDR3 sequence is CASSQGQGVGVGNTEAFF. CDR3 sequence (DNA): TGCGCCAGCAGCCAGGGACAGGGGGTCGGAGTTGGGAACACTGAAGCTTTCTTT. V is TRBV4-1 and J is TRBJ1-1; 11 bases are a match to TRBD1. The J segment lost 1 base and the V segment lost 3 bases, leaving 10 bases of the junction unmatched. This CDR3 contains 18 residues. The germline gives CDR1 MGHRA, CDR2 YSYEKL.